The next 16 T cell receptor beta chains were all read from a single sample in a study of blood T cell repertoires in COVID-19. Profiled with immunoSEQ multiplex PCR; TCRdb holds only in-frame clones, not every one. The sample consists of some 260,000 clones, approximately 84% of them appearing once. Sequencing was carried out using PBMCs or T cells enriched from blood (not recorded which). The receptors were gathered from a middle-aged man who had recovered from COVID-19.

V is TRBV29-1 and J is TRBJ1-2; 7 bases align to TRBD1. The CDR3 loop spans 13 amino acids. V shed 4 bases, J shed 5 bases, and the junction held 7 bases outside the gene matches. Germline V gene sequence: CDR1 SQVTM, CDR2 ANQGSEA. The CDR3 DNA follows: TGCAGCGTTGGTGGACAGGTCCATTATGGCTACACCTTC. Translated, it gives CSVGGQVHYGYTF.

The V call is TRBV24-1, the J call TRBJ2-3; D is possibly TRBD1 (6 bases). CDR3 length: 15 amino acids. Germline lookup yields CDR1 KGHDR and CDR2 SFDVKD. V lost 1 base, J lost 4 bases, and 11 bases lay in between. The CDR3, as DNA: TGTGCCACCAGTGATTTTGGGGGCGGGCCAGATACGCAGTATTTT. It encodes CATSDFGGGPDTQYF.

The V gene is TRBV6-5, the J gene TRBJ2-3; weak D call: TRBD1 (6 bases). CDR3 length: 15 amino acids. Looked up from germline, CDR1 is MNHEY and CDR2 is SVGAGI. V lost 6 bases to trimming and J lost 1 base, with 14 bases between them. CDR3 nucleotide sequence: TGTGCCAGCAGGCAGGGGTGGATGGGCACAGATACGCAGTATTTT. Protein product: CASRQGWMGTDTQYF.

The chain is built from TRBV5-8 and TRBJ1-3; D possibly corresponds to TRBD1 (6 bases). Looked up from germline, CDR1 is SGHTS and CDR2 is YDEGEE. Trimming cost V 2 bases and J 1 base, with 10 bases left between them. CDR3 size: 15 residues. CDR3 sequence: CASSLRGLSGNTIYF. The CDR3 nucleotides read TGTGCCAGCAGCTTAAGGGGGTTATCTGGAAACACCATATATTTT.

This clone appeared once. The V call is TRBV29-1, the J call TRBJ1-1; no clear D. The CDR3 extends over 13 amino acids. V was shortened by 5 bases and J by 0 bases, with 10 bases between the two germline ends. Germline V gene lookup returns CDR1 SQVTM and CDR2 ANQGSEA. The CDR3 is CSVRFPMNTEAFF. The CDR3 coding sequence is TGCAGCGTTCGGTTTCCAATGAACACTGAAGCTTTCTTT.

The V call is TRBV19, the J call TRBJ2-4; D is unresolved. V lost 1 base, J lost 13 bases, and 14 bases lay in between. Germline V gene sequence: CDR1 LNHDA, CDR2 SQIVND (reference sequence). The CDR3 consists of 13 residues. The CDR3 region is CASSIGGSTPQYF. CDR3 bases: TGTGCCAGTAGTATAGGTGGGTCGACTCCGCAGTACTTC.

CDR3 residues: CASRNEISSSEQFF. The CDR3 DNA reads as TGTGCCAGCAGAAACGAAATTTCTAGCAGTGAGCAGTTCTTC. V gene TRBV14 combines with J gene TRBJ2-1; the D gene is possibly TRBD2 (5 bases). Deletions cut 6 bases from V and 9 bases from J, with 18 bases between. The CDR3 has 14 amino acids. The germline V gene has CDR1 SGHDN and CDR2 FVKESK.

This clone was recorded only once. The chain combines TRBV18 with TRBJ1-1, with D possibly TRBD1 on 6 matching bases. CDR1 is KGHSH and CDR2 is LQKENI in the germline V gene. V lost 1 base to trimming and J lost 4 bases, with 16 bases between them. The CDR3 loop spans 16 amino acids. CDR3 bases: TGTGCCAGCTCACCACGCCGAGGGGGGGCCCTCACTGAAGCTTTCTTT. Translated, it gives CASSPRRGGALTEAFF.

The gene calls are TRBV27 and TRBJ1-3, with D tentatively TRBD1 (5 bases). Trimming shortened V by 6 bases and J by 2 bases, and 14 bases separated the two germline ends. CDR1 is MNHEY and CDR2 is SMNVEV in the germline V gene (reference sequence). The CDR3 consists of 15 residues. The CDR3 DNA is TGTGCCAGCAGGGATAGGGGCAACGCTGGAAACACCATATATTTT. It encodes CASRDRGNAGNTIYF.

The CDR3 sequence is CASSYSSGRPSEQYF. Here the CDR3 DNA reads TGTGCCAGCAGTTACTCCAGCGGACGCCCCTCCGAGCAGTACTTC. V usage is TRBV6-5 and J usage is TRBJ2-7, with D maybe TRBD2 (5 bases). The CDR3 is made up of 15 amino acids. V lost 0 bases and J 6 bases, leaving 15 bases between the germline ends. In germline, CDR1 is MNHEY, CDR2 SVGAGI.

The chain joins TRBV18 to TRBJ2-7; D might be TRBD2 (6 bases). The germline V and J ends were trimmed by 6 bases and 3 bases, with 15 bases remaining between them. The V gene's germline CDR1 is KGHSH and CDR2 LQKENI. The CDR3 totals 14 residues. In nucleotides, the CDR3 is TGTGCCAGCTCTACCGGGACTCGATACTACGAGCAGTACTTC. Translated, it gives CASSTGTRYYEQYF.

The gene calls are TRBV7-9 and TRBJ1-1, with 8 positions matching TRBD1. Germline CDR1 SEHNR, CDR2 FQNEAQ (reference sequence). J was trimmed by 1 base and V by 4 bases; bases with no gene match: 11. The CDR3 loop spans 17 amino acids. CDR3 loop: CASSSTARTGRNTEAFF. The CDR3 region has the DNA TGTGCCAGCAGCTCAACGGCGAGGACAGGGCGGAACACTGAAGCTTTCTTT.

Here the CDR3 DNA reads TGTGCCAGCAGTCGGGACAGGGACACTGAAGCTTTCTTT. Translating it yields CASSRDRDTEAFF. The genes are TRBV2 and TRBJ1-1, with 9 bases identical to TRBD1. The V segment lost 5 bases and the J segment 3 bases; nucleotides outside the gene matches: 1. This CDR3 has 13 amino acids. Germline V gene sequence: CDR1 SNHLY, CDR2 FYNNEI.

This chain uses TRBV12-3 or TRBV12-4 with TRBJ1-1; TRBD1 is a possible D gene (6 bases). V lost 2 bases, J lost 7 bases, and 8 bases lay in between. This CDR3 comprises 12 residues. The chain's CDR3 is CASSLQGFEAFF. CDR3 DNA sequence: TGTGCCAGCAGTTTACAGGGGTTTGAAGCTTTCTTT.

The chain combines TRBV10-3 with TRBJ1-2; 9 bases align to TRBD1. This CDR3 is 16 amino acids long. From germline, CDR1 is ENHRY and CDR2 SYGVKD. The ends lost 0 bases at V and 4 bases at J; junction bases unmatched: 6. For the CDR3, the DNA is TGTGCCATCAGTGAGTCTGAGGACAGGGGAGCCTATGGCTACACCTTC. Protein: CAISESEDRGAYGYTF.

This sequence joins TRBV12-1 and TRBJ2-6; the DNA was not used to check the table's D call, TRBD1. TRBV12-1 corresponds to a pseudogene. The CDR3 consists of 10 residues. CDR3 protein: CAEQGVVLTF. CDR3 nucleotides: TGTGCCGAACAGGGGGTCGTCCTGACTTTC.